The 17 T cell receptor beta chains listed next were all sequenced from one sample in a study of patients and donors after allogeneic stem cell transplantation. MiXCR, applied by TCRdb to the RT-PCR reads, yields one record per CDR3 protein. Seen here are roughly 880,000 distinct CDR3 sequences, roughly 17% observed once, and the top ten hold roughly 6%. Sequencing was carried out using blood, either unsorted or a sorted T cell fraction (not recorded which). The receptors were gathered from a human donor who was either an allogeneic HSCT recipient or a stem cell or donor lymphocyte infusion donor (not recorded which). It is not recorded whose cells these are; they may come from a transplant donor.

The J gene is TRBJ2-2, the V gene TRBV7-6, with 7 bases identical to TRBD2. Germline CDR1 is SGHVS and CDR2 is FNYEAQ. This CDR3 has 15 residues. The V and J ends lost 6 bases and 6 bases, in that order; junction bases with no gene match: 10. The CDR3 region is CASRKGMAGAGELFF. The CDR3 DNA reads TGTGCCAGCAGGAAGGGAATGGCGGGGGCCGGGGAGCTGTTTTTT.

The CDR3 region is CASSALTSGRTDTQYF. The CDR3 DNA is TGCGCCAGCAGCGCCTTGACTAGCGGGAGGACAGATACGCAGTATTTT. V gene TRBV5-1 combines with J gene TRBJ2-3; 13 bases map to TRBD2. Per germline, CDR1 SGHRS and CDR2 YFSETQ. V dropped 4 bases and J dropped 3; count of bases not matched to a gene: 5. The CDR3 is made up of 16 amino acids. Variable domain in full (rest from reference TRBV5-1 and TRBJ2-3): KAGVTQTPRYLIKTRGQQVTLSCSPISGHRSVSWYQQTPGQGLQFLFEYFSETQRNKGNFPGRFSGRQFSNSRSEMNVSTLELGDSALYLCASSALTSGRTDTQYFGPGTRLTVL.

The V and J genes are TRBV6-5 and TRBJ2-1; 10 nucleotides match TRBD2. This CDR3 has 18 amino acids. J lost 0 bases, V lost 1 base, and 6 bases had no gene match. The germline V gene encodes CDR1 MNHEY and CDR2 SVGAGI. CDR3 amino acids: CASSYLAGGYYSYNEQFF. CDR3 sequence (DNA): TGTGCCAGCAGTTACTTAGCGGGGGGATACTACTCCTACAATGAGCAGTTCTTC.

This sequence joins TRBV4-3 and TRBJ2-3; D is possibly TRBD1 or TRBD2 (5 bases each). The ends were cut back, 1 base at V and 3 bases at J, with 17 bases in the middle. The CDR3 contains 17 residues. Germline V CDR1 and CDR2: LGHNA, YSLEER. The CDR3 nucleotides are TGCGCCAGCAGCCAAGCTGGGTTGGGACCGCTGACAGATACGCAGTATTTT. Amino acids: CASSQAGLGPLTDTQYF.

This clonotype came up once. The J gene is TRBJ2-2, the V gene TRBV20-1; 8 bases align to TRBD1. In germline, CDR1 is DFQATT, CDR2 SNEGSKA (reference sequence). The CDR3 runs 14 residues. With V trimmed by 3 bases and J by 3 bases, 3 bases remained unmatched. The CDR3 loop is CSARDREDTGELFF. The CDR3 coding sequence is TGCAGTGCTAGGGACAGGGAAGACACCGGGGAGCTGTTTTTT.

The chain recombines TRBV5-1 with TRBJ2-4, with 7 bases that match TRBD2. This CDR3 has 15 amino acids. Losses at the gene ends were 0 bases for V and 4 bases for J; bases not matched to a gene: 4. CDR1 is SGHRS, CDR2 YFSETQ, per germline. The chain's CDR3 is CASSLGRDYKNIQYF. CDR3 coding DNA: TGCGCCAGCAGCTTGGGCCGGGACTATAAAAACATTCAGTACTTC.

The V gene is TRBV30, the J gene TRBJ2-7; TRBD1 agrees at 7 bases. Germline loops: CDR1 GTSNPN, CDR2 SVGIG (reference sequence). The CDR3 loop spans 12 amino acids. Trimming removed 2 bases from V and 3 bases from J; junction bases left unmatched: 1. The DNA for the CDR3 is TGTGCCTGGAGTCGGGACAGCTACGAGCAGTACTTC. It is translated as CAWSRDSYEQYF. Full variable domain (rest looked up from reference TRBV30 and TRBJ2-7): SQTIHQWPATLVQPVGSPLSLECTVEGTSNPNLYWYRQAAGRGLQLLFYSVGIGQISSEVPQNLSASRPQDRQFILSSKKLLLSDSGFYLCAWSRDSYEQYFGPGTRLTVT.

There are a few counts of this clonotype. The J gene is TRBJ2-3, the V gene TRBV12-3 or TRBV12-4, with D tentatively TRBD1 or TRBD2 (5 bases each). V was cut by 5 bases and J by 8 bases, with 23 bases left in between. This CDR3 is built from 16 residues. CDR3 DNA: TGTGCCAGCAGTGGGGCCGGGACCCGAGGTCGGGTTACGCAGTATTTT. Translated, it gives CASSGAGTRGRVTQYF.

A few counts support this clonotype. The rearrangement links TRBV29-1 to TRBJ2-1; TRBD2 might be the D (6 bases). V shed 6 bases and J shed 9 bases, with 18 bases lying between them. Germline V gene lookup returns CDR1 SQVTM and CDR2 ANQGSEA. This CDR3 spans 13 amino acids. CDR3 DNA sequence: TGCAGCGTCCAGAAGAATCTAGCGAGTGAGCAGTTCTTC. Translation gives CSVQKNLASEQFF.

The rearrangement links TRBV20-1 to TRBJ2-7; perhaps D is TRBD1 or TRBD2 (5 bases each). Germline V CDR1 and CDR2: DFQATT, SNEGSKA (reference sequence). V was shortened by 4 bases and J by 5 bases, with 15 bases between the two germline ends. The CDR3 sequence is 13 residues long. The CDR3 nucleotides are TGCAGTGCTAACGAGGGGCTGATTGACGAGCAGTACTTC. Translating it yields CSANEGLIDEQYF.

This chain connects TRBV9 to TRBJ1-1; tentatively, D is TRBD1 (6 bases). V lost 0 bases, J lost 1 base, and 10 bases lay in between. The CDR3 totals 15 residues. CDR1 and CDR2 (germline): SGDLS, YYNGEE. The CDR3 protein is CASSVGETGNTEAFF. The CDR3 nucleotides are TGTGCCAGCAGCGTAGGAGAGACAGGGAACACTGAAGCTTTCTTT. The entire variable domain, with the rest obtained from reference TRBV9 and TRBJ1-1, is as follows: DSGVTQTPKHLITATGQRVTLRCSPRSGDLSVYWYQQSLDQGLQFLIQYYNGEERAKGNILERFSAQQFPDLHSELNLSSLELGDSALYFCASSVGETGNTEAFFGQGTRLTVV.

This clonotype was seen a few times. At one boundary the junction diverges from the germline segment, which might be a read error. CDR3 residues: CASSLGREMGTDTQYF. CDR3 DNA sequence: TGTGCCAGCAGTTTGGGGCGGGAGATGGGCACAGATACGCAGTATTTT. The V and J genes are TRBV5-5 and TRBJ2-3, with 7 bases fitting TRBD2. CDR1 is SGHKS, CDR2 YYEKEE, per germline (reference sequence). The length of the CDR3 is 16 residues.

The chain has TRBV6-2 or TRBV6-3 and TRBJ1-3; D gene ambiguous. There are 12 residues in the CDR3. Trimming removed 4 bases at V and 4 bases at J, with 5 bases between. Looked up from germline, CDR1 is MNHEY and CDR2 is SVGEGT. The CDR3 region is CASSWQGNTIYF. The DNA of the CDR3 is TGTGCCAGCAGTTGGCAGGGAAACACCATATATTTT.

The rearrangement joins TRBV24-1 to TRBJ1-2; no definite D call. Germline CDR1 is KGHDR and CDR2 is SFDVKD. Trimming stripped 1 base from V and 6 bases from J, with 11 bases between. There are 14 residues in the CDR3. For the CDR3, the DNA is TGTGCCACCAGTGATTTCACGGAAGGGAATGGCTACACCTTC. Encoded protein: CATSDFTEGNGYTF.

The genes are TRBV6-5 and TRBJ2-3, with TRBD2 matching over 15 bases. The V segment lost 2 bases and the J segment 6 bases; nucleotides outside the gene matches: 6. This CDR3 is built from 17 residues. Germline CDR1 and CDR2: MNHEY and SVGAGI. The CDR3 DNA reads TGTGCCAGCAGTTACGGGGGGACTAGCGGGAGGCCCGATACGCAGTATTTT. Translation gives CASSYGGTSGRPDTQYF.

The sample holds one count of this clonotype. This rearrangement joins TRBV7-9 to TRBJ1-1; TRBD1 aligns across 8 bases. The V segment lost 3 bases and the J segment 3 bases; nucleotides outside the gene matches: 6. Germline loops: CDR1 SEHNR, CDR2 FQNEAQ (reference sequence). The length of the CDR3 is 15 residues. CDR3 loop: CASSLPTGAHTEAFF. The CDR3 nucleotides read TGTGCCAGCAGCTTGCCGACAGGGGCGCACACTGAAGCTTTCTTT.

This clonotype has just a few counts. This sequence joins TRBV20-1 and TRBJ2-7; no clear D gene. Trimming stripped 5 bases from V and 0 bases from J, with 11 bases between. Germline V gene sequence: CDR1 DFQATT, CDR2 SNEGSKA (reference sequence). This CDR3 is built from 13 residues. CDR3 region: CSAEFIHSYEQYF. CDR3 in DNA: TGCAGTGCTGAATTTATACACTCCTACGAGCAGTACTTC.